The 21 T cell receptor beta chains listed next were all sequenced from one sample in a study of CD8+ T cells in alopecia areata. Treatment meaning: oral pan-JAK inhibitor, 5-10 mg twice daily. cDNA serving as the sequencing template came from extracted, reverse transcribed RNA. Data came from immunoSEQ multiplex PCR; TCRdb stores just in-frame clones and leaves some out. The repertoire includes approximately 180,000 clones, roughly 70% of them detected once, and approximately 1.3% sits in the top ten. The sample was CD4+ T cells sorted from blood, taken at approximately week 50, from a patient treated with tofacitinib. These receptors all stem from a human donor with alopecia areata.

V is TRBV18 and J is TRBJ1-5, with D possibly TRBD1 on 5 matching bases. In germline, CDR1 is KGHSH, CDR2 LQKENI. V lost 2 bases, J lost 6 bases, and 14 bases lay in between. The CDR3 is made up of 15 amino acids. The CDR3, as DNA: TGTGCCAGCTCACCAATCCCAGGGTCAACTCAGCCCCAGCATTTT. It translates to CASSPIPGSTQPQHF. Variable domain in full (rest from reference TRBV18 and TRBJ1-5): NAGVMQNPRHLVRRRGQEARLRCSPMKGHSHVYWYRQLPEEGLKFMVYLQKENIIDESGMPKERFSAEFPKEGPSILRIQQVVRGDSAAYFCASSPIPGSTQPQHFGDGTRLSIL.

The V gene is TRBV11-1, the J gene TRBJ2-7; possible D gene TRBD1, 6 bases. The CDR3 loop spans 14 amino acids. Germline V CDR1 and CDR2: SGHAT, FQDESV (reference sequence). Trimming cost V 4 bases and J 7 bases, with 17 bases left between them. The CDR3 nucleotides are TGTGCCAGCAGCTCTACAGGGTATCTGGGGGAGCAGTACTTC. Its protein product is CASSSTGYLGEQYF.

The chain couples TRBV27 to TRBJ1-2; D unresolved. Germline CDR1 reads MNHEY; CDR2 reads SMNVEV (reference sequence). The CDR3 sequence is 13 residues long. The ends were cut back, 2 bases at V and 4 bases at J, with 8 bases in the middle. The DNA of the CDR3 is TGTGCCAGCAGTTTAAAAGCAGGCTATGGCTACACCTTC. The encoded protein is CASSLKAGYGYTF.

The V call is TRBV5-1, the J call TRBJ1-4, with 12 bases lining up with TRBD1. The CDR3 runs 15 residues. The V gene's germline CDR1 is SGHRS and CDR2 YFSETQ. The junction had 4 bases not matched to a gene; V was cut back by 3 bases and J by 7 bases. CDR3 loop: CASSSEGQGAEKLFF. DNA of the CDR3: TGCGCCAGCAGCTCCGAGGGACAGGGGGCTGAAAAACTGTTTTTT.

This sequence joins TRBV5-1 and TRBJ2-5; D is unclear. The CDR3 has 15 amino acids. V lost 0 bases and J 2 bases, leaving 11 bases between the germline ends. CDR1 is SGHRS, CDR2 YFSETQ, per germline. CDR3 sequence (DNA): TGCGCCAGCAGCTTGGCCGGGCCACAACAAGAGACCCAGTACTTC. Protein sequence: CASSLAGPQQETQYF.

There are a few counts of this clone. The chain has TRBV19 and TRBJ2-3, with a weak D call TRBD2 (6 bases). This CDR3 comprises 15 residues. The V and J ends lost 5 bases and 6 bases respectively, with 18 bases between them. Germline CDR1 reads LNHDA; CDR2 reads SQIVND (reference sequence). The DNA of the CDR3 is TGTGCCAGTAGTGTGGGACTCGAAGGAGAGGATACGCAGTATTTT. It codes for CASSVGLEGEDTQYF.

The V gene is TRBV29-1, the J gene TRBJ2-3; 7 positions agree with TRBD2. Looked up from germline, CDR1 is SQVTM and CDR2 is ANQGSEA. The CDR3 covers 13 residues. The V gene end was trimmed by 4 bases and the J gene end by 5 bases; junction bases not matched to a gene: 6. The CDR3 coding sequence is TGCAGCGTTGGGCGGAGCGGGGTAGATACGCAGTATTTT. The encoded protein is CSVGRSGVDTQYF.

The chain has TRBV7-3 and TRBJ1-6; TRBD1 matches 11 bases. Germline CDR1 SGHTA, CDR2 FQGTGA. The V and J ends lost 5 bases and 10 bases, in that order; junction bases with no gene match: 7. The CDR3 has 15 residues. CDR3 residues: CASSAGQGVGSPLHF. The CDR3 DNA reads TGTGCCAGCAGCGCGGGACAGGGGGTTGGATCACCCCTCCACTTT. The full variable domain, with the rest looked up from reference TRBV7-3 and TRBJ1-6, is GAGVSQTPSNKVTEKGKYVELRCDPISGHTALYWYRQSLGQGPEFLIYFQGTGAADDSGLPNDRFFAVRPEGSVSTLKIQRTERGDSAVYLCASSAGQGVGSPLHFGNGTRLTVT.

V usage is TRBV20-1 and J usage is TRBJ2-7; maybe TRBD1 (5 bases). The CDR3 is 11 amino acids. CDR1 is DFQATT, CDR2 SNEGSKA, per germline (reference sequence). V lost 3 bases to trimming and J lost 9 bases, with 12 bases between them. CDR3 in amino acids: CSARVGEGQYF. Here the CDR3 DNA reads TGCAGTGCTAGGGTAGGGGAAGGGCAGTACTTC.

This clone came up a few times. The CDR3 nucleotides read TGTGCCAGCAGCCCGGCATTAGGGCAGGGGGCCTATGGCTACACCTTC. The encoded protein is CASSPALGQGAYGYTF. The chain joins TRBV14 to TRBJ1-2; 8 bases map to TRBD1. J lost 4 bases, V lost 4 bases, and 11 bases had no gene match. Germline assignment: CDR1 SGHDN and CDR2 FVKESK. The CDR3 spans 16 residues.

V and J are TRBV5-4 and TRBJ2-1; no firm D call. The CDR3 consists of 16 residues. The V gene's germline CDR1 is SGHNT and CDR2 YYREEE (reference sequence). Trimming took off 4 bases at V and 0 bases at J, with 14 bases between the two ends. In DNA, the CDR3 is TGTGCCAGCAGCGGCGGATCCCAGAGCTCCTACAATGAGCAGTTCTTC. It translates to CASSGGSQSSYNEQFF.

V and J are TRBV15 and TRBJ2-3; weak D call: TRBD2 (5 bases). The CDR3 runs to 16 residues. Germline V CDR1 and CDR2: LNHNV, YYDKDF (reference sequence). V lost 0 bases, J lost 3 bases, and 13 bases lay in between. The CDR3 reads CATSRDLKGGTDTQYF. CDR3 nucleotide sequence: TGTGCCACCAGCAGAGATTTGAAAGGAGGAACAGATACGCAGTATTTT.

The chain joins TRBV29-1 to TRBJ2-7, with D tentatively TRBD2 (5 bases). The V gene's germline CDR1 is SQVTM and CDR2 ANQGSEA. V lost 4 bases and J 5 bases, leaving 9 bases between the germline ends. The CDR3 length is 11 residues. The DNA for the CDR3 is TGCAGCGTTGGAGGGCCTGACGAGCAGTACTTC. It yields the protein CSVGGPDEQYF.

The chain links TRBV7-2 to TRBJ1-2; no clear D gene. V lost 1 base, J lost 10 bases, and 13 bases lay in between. The CDR3 is made up of 13 amino acids. The germline CDR1 and CDR2 sequences are SGHTA and FQGNSA. As DNA, the CDR3 is TGTGCCAGCAGCTTAGGTGCAGCCCGGGACTACACCTTC. Its protein is CASSLGAARDYTF.

This chain joins TRBV4-3 and TRBJ1-6; the D is unclear. V shed 0 bases and J shed 5 bases, with 14 bases lying between them. Germline V CDR1 and CDR2: LGHNA, YSLEER. CDR3 length: 17 residues. The CDR3 loop reads CASSQDGRGPHNSPLHF. CDR3 bases: TGCGCCAGCAGCCAAGATGGGAGAGGGCCCCATAATTCACCCCTCCACTTT.

The CDR3 DNA reads as TGTGCCAGCAGAGGACCATACCCGTCCTACGAGCAGTACTTC. The encoded protein is CASRGPYPSYEQYF. The rearrangement joins TRBV6-5 to TRBJ2-7; D ambiguous. V lost 6 bases and J 1 base, leaving 13 bases between the germline ends. CDR3 length: 14 residues. Germline CDR1 is MNHEY and CDR2 is SVGAGI.

This clone was recorded a few times. The V gene is TRBV6-5, the J gene TRBJ1-4, with a possible D match to TRBD1 (6 bases). Germline values: CDR1 MNHEY, CDR2 SVGAGI. V dropped 5 bases and J dropped 3 bases, with 13 bases sitting between them. The CDR3 consists of 15 residues. CDR3 coding DNA: TGTGCCAGCAGTAGAAACAGGGTATCTAATGAAAAACTGTTTTTT. Translating it yields CASSRNRVSNEKLFF.

This clone was picked up many times. The chain combines TRBV18 with TRBJ2-5; a weak D match, TRBD2 (6 bases). V lost 6 bases and J lost 2, with 16 bases in between. The V gene's germline CDR1 is KGHSH and CDR2 LQKENI. The CDR3 is made up of 15 amino acids. The CDR3 DNA is TGTGCCAGCTCGCCCCCGGCTAGCGCACAAGAGACCCAGTACTTC. Protein product: CASSPPASAQETQYF.

The chain carries TRBV29-1 and TRBJ1-2; D remains unclear. The V end lost 4 bases, the J end lost 4 bases, and 7 bases lay between the germline ends. The CDR3 extends over 11 amino acids. Germline V gives CDR1 SQVTM, CDR2 ANQGSEA. CDR3 bases: TGCAGCGTTGTCCATGTCTATGGCTACACCTTC. Its translation: CSVVHVYGYTF.

V and J are TRBV30 and TRBJ2-7; 7 nucleotides match TRBD2. The CDR3 has 13 residues. Germline V lookup: CDR1 GTSNPN, CDR2 SVGIG (reference sequence). V was clipped by 5 bases and J by 2 bases; unmatched bases: 6. CDR3 sequence: CAWSPGLTYEQYF. The CDR3 nucleotides are TGTGCCTGGTCACCGGGACTAACCTACGAGCAGTACTTC.

The chain uses TRBV15 and TRBJ2-5; D call uncertain. CDR1 and CDR2 (germline): LNHNV, YYDKDF (reference sequence). V lost 0 bases and J 2 bases, leaving 10 bases between the germline ends. The CDR3 consists of 15 residues. The CDR3 DNA sequence: TGTGCCACCAGCAGAGATAGTACCCCTCAAGAGACCCAGTACTTC. Encoded protein: CATSRDSTPQETQYF.